A single sample is the source of the 6 T cell receptor beta chains below, sequenced in a study of cytomegalovirus exposure and HLA in healthy donors. The PCR had 60 Vbeta and 13 Jbeta primers. Assay used: immunoSEQ multiplex PCR; TCRdb lists only in-frame clones, some missing. This sample's table has about 48,000 clones. Source material: PBMCs. These receptors were obtained from a male donor in good health and CMV-seropositive.

The chain recombines TRBV19 with TRBJ2-1; the D gene is possibly TRBD2 (5 bases). The V gene's germline CDR1 is LNHDA and CDR2 SQIVND (reference sequence). This CDR3 is 13 amino acids long. V was pared by 5 bases and J by 5 bases, with 10 bases between. CDR3 in amino acids: CASSPGVNNEQFF. DNA for the CDR3: TGTGCCAGTAGTCCCGGGGTTAACAATGAGCAGTTCTTC.

The chain uses TRBV28 and TRBJ2-1; D is unclear. CDR1 is MDHEN, CDR2 SYDVKM, per germline. Trimming pared 5 bases from V and 3 bases from J, leaving 20 bases between. The CDR3 extends over 17 amino acids. CDR3 loop: CASSSLGSPIYYNEQFF. CDR3 DNA sequence: TGTGCCAGCAGTAGCCTCGGGTCGCCCATCTACTACAATGAGCAGTTCTTC.

This chain connects TRBV7-2 to TRBJ1-5; D may be TRBD1 (6 bases). The CDR3 is 15 residues long. Between the trimmed V and J ends, which lost 5 bases and 6 bases, there was a span of 17 bases. The V gene's germline CDR1 is SGHTA and CDR2 FQGNSA. The CDR3 reads CASSPAGQSTQPQHF. The CDR3 DNA follows: TGTGCCAGCAGCCCGGCAGGACAGTCCACTCAGCCCCAGCATTTT.

The rearrangement uses TRBV4-1 and TRBJ2-4, with TRBD2 matching 10 bases. The ends lost 5 bases at V and 6 bases at J; junction bases unmatched: 7. CDR1 is MGHRA, CDR2 YSYEKL, per germline. The CDR3 length is 15 residues. The CDR3: CASSFTLAGINIQYF. CDR3 coding DNA: TGCGCCAGCAGCTTCACACTAGCGGGGATAAACATTCAGTACTTC.

The chain joins TRBV4-3 to TRBJ1-4; D perhaps matches TRBD1 (5 bases). Germline V gene sequence: CDR1 LGHNA, CDR2 YSLEER. The CDR3 runs to 15 residues. Trimming took 4 bases from V and 7 from J, leaving 16 bases between them. This chain's CDR3 is CASSRITGAGEKLFF. CDR3 DNA: TGCGCCAGCAGCCGGATAACTGGGGCCGGTGAAAAACTGTTTTTT.

The rearrangement uses TRBV5-1 and TRBJ2-2, with 14 bases identical to TRBD2. CDR3 length: 19 residues. The V gene end was trimmed by 4 bases and the J gene end by 3 bases; junction bases not matched to a gene: 11. Per germline, CDR1 SGHRS and CDR2 YFSETQ. CDR3 DNA sequence: TGCGCCAGCAGCAAAATGGGGACTAGCGGGGGTCCCGACACCGGGGAGCTGTTTTTT. This translates into CASSKMGTSGGPDTGELFF.